The rows below give T cell receptor beta chains drawn from one sample of a study of blood T cell repertoires in COVID-19. Repertoires were generated with immunoSEQ multiplex PCR, while TCRdb's copy carries only in-frame clones and drops some. In the table there are about 310,000 clones, over 75% of which are singletons. Sequencing was performed on PBMCs or T cells enriched from blood (not recorded which). These receptor sequences come from a woman between 35 and 50 years old who had recovered from COVID-19. CDR3s include the opening cysteine and the closing phenylalanine or tryptophan. A D gene is named only where the DNA matches it firmly. Only part of the rows carry a size: once, few, many, or a class if the clone is expanded.

>.|.|TRBV19|TRBJ1-6
CASSIEGSGDHNSPLHF
TGTGCCAGTAGTATAGAGGGCAGCGGCGATCATAATTCACCCCTCCACTTT
>TRBD1|.|TRBV24-1|TRBJ1-3
CATSAGTGLGNTIYF
TGTGCCACCAGTGCCGGGACAGGCCTAGGAAACACCATATATTTT
>.|.|TRBV3-1/TRBV3-2|TRBJ2-5
CASGGGGETQYF
TGTGCCAGTGGGGGAGGGGGGGAGACCCAGTACTTC
>.|.|TRBV28|TRBJ1-1
CASKGYGEAFF
TGTGCCAGCAAGGGGTACGGTGAAGCTTTCTTT
>.|.|TRBV6-1|TRBJ2-1
CASSEEDWSSYNEQFF
TGTGCCAGCAGTGAAGAGGACTGGAGCTCCTACAATGAGCAGTTCTTC
>TRBD2|.|TRBV12-3/TRBV12-4|TRBJ2-7
CASSRTSGYEQYF
TGTGCCAGCAGTAGGACTAGCGGGTACGAGCAGTACTTC
>.|.|TRBV21-1|TRBJ2-1
CASSKMGTSGVYNEQFF
TGTGCCAGCAGCAAAATGGGGACTAGCGGGGTATACAATGAGCAGTTCTTC
>.|.|TRBV15|TRBJ2-2
CATSRDLRVGTGELFF
TGTGCCACCAGCAGAGATCTCAGGGTAGGAACCGGGGAGCTGTTTTTT
>TRBD2|.|TRBV24-1|TRBJ2-3
CATSARLAGADTQYF
TGTGCCACCAGTGCCCGACTAGCGGGGGCAGATACGCAGTATTTT
>.|once|TRBV3-1/TRBV3-2|TRBJ2-4
CASSHGYLAKNIQYF
TGTGCCAGCAGCCACGGTTACCTAGCCAAAAACATTCAGTACTTC